The clone carrying this TCR beta chain was detected only a few times. It was RNA transcripts that yielded the amplified TCR beta CDR3 regions. Primed by the HTBI set, a first-round RT-PCR was run on the TCR CDR3. TCRdb passed the multiplex PCR reads through MiXCR, listing each CDR3 protein once. The sample lists about 700,000 distinct CDR3 sequences, 14% occurring once. This record belongs to a study of T cells in Graves' hyperthyroidism and ophthalmopathy. Germline V gives CDR1 SGHNT, CDR2 YENEEA. The CDR3 has 14 residues. Trimming took 4 bases from V and 10 from J, leaving 19 bases between them. Graves' hyperthyroidism showing no ophthalmopathy progression within 18 months was considered stable. In patients aged 18 to 65, hyperthyroidism was newly diagnosed, with duration under 2 months. Using 10 ml of fresh peripheral blood, PBMCs were prepared.

This sequence was found in a woman aged 18-30 years with Graves' hyperthyroidism. The chain uses TRBV11-3 and TRBJ1-1, with D tentatively TRBD1 (5 bases). Sequenced sample: blood. The CDR3 sequence is CASSSREEIGGAFF. The DNA for the CDR3 is TGTGCCAGCAGCTCCCGGGAGGAAATCGGGGGAGCTTTCTTT. The variable domain in full, with the rest retrieved from reference TRBV11-3 and TRBJ1-1, is EAGVVQSPRYKIIEKKQPVAFWCNPISGHNTLYWYLQNLGQGPELLIRYENEEAVDDSQLPKDRFSAERLKGVDSTLKIQPAELGDSAVYLCASSSREEIGGAFFGQGTRLTVV.